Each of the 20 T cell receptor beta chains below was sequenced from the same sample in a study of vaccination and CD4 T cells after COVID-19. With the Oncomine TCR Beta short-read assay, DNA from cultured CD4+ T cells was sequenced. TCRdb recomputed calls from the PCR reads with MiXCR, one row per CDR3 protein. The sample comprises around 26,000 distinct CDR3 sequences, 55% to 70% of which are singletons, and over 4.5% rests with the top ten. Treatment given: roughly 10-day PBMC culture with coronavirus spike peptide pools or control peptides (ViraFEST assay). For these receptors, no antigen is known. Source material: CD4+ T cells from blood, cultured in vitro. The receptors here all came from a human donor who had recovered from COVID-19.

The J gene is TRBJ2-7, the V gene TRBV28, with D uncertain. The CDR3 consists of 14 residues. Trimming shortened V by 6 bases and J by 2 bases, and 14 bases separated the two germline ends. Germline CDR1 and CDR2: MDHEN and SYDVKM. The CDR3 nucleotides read TGTGCCAGCAGACCGGCCCTGAGCCCCTACGAGCAGTACTTC. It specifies CASRPALSPYEQYF.

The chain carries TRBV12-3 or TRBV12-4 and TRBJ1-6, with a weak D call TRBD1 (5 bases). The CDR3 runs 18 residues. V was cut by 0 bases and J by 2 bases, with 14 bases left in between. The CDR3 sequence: CASSLAGTSVAYNSPLHF. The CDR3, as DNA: TGTGCCAGCAGTTTAGCCGGGACCTCCGTGGCCTATAATTCACCCCTCCACTTT.

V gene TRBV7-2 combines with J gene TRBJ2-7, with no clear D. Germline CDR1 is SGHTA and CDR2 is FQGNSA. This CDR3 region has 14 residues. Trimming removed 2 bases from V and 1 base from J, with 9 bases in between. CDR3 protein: CASSLRDRSYEQYF. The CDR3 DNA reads TGTGCCAGCAGCTTACGAGATCGTTCCTACGAGCAGTACTTC.

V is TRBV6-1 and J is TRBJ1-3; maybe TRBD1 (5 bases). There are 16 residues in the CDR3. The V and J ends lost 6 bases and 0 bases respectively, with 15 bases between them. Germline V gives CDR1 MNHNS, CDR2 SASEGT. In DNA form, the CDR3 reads TGTGCCAGCAGCAGAAAACAGGTGTACTCTGGAAACACCATATATTTT. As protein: CASSRKQVYSGNTIYF.

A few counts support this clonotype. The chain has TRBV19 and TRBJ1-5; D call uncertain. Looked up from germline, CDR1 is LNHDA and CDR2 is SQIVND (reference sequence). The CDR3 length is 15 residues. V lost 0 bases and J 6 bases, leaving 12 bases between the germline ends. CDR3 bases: TGTGCCAGTAGTATAGAAGGAACGCCCGGTCAGCCCCAGCATTTT. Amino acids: CASSIEGTPGQPQHF.

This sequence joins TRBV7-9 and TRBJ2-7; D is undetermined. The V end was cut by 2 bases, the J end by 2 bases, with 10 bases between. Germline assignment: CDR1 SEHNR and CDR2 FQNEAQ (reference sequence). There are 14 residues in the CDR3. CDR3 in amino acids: CASSLYLGPYEQYF. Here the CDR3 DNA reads TGTGCCAGCAGCTTATATTTAGGACCCTACGAGCAGTACTTC.

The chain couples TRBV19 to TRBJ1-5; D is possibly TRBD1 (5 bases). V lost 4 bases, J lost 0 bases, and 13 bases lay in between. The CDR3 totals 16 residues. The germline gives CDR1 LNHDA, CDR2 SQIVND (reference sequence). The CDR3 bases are TGTGCCAGTAGTACCCGACAGCTTTTTAGCAATCAGCCCCAGCATTTT. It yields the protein CASSTRQLFSNQPQHF.

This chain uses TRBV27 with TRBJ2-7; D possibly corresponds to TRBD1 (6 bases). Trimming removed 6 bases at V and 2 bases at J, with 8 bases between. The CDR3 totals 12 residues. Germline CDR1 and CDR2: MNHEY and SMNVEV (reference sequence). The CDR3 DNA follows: TGTGCCAGCAGGGACAGCCCCTACGAGCAGTACTTC. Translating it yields CASRDSPYEQYF.

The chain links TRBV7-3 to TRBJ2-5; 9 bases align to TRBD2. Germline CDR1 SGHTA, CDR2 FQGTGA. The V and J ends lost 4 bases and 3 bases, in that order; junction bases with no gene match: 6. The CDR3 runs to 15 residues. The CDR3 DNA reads TGTGCCAGCAGCTCGGGTAGCGGGAGCGAAGAGACCCAGTACTTC. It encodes CASSSGSGSEETQYF.

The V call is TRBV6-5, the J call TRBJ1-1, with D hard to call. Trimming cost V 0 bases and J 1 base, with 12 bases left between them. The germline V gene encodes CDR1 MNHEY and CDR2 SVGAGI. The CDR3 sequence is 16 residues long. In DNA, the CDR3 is TGTGCCAGCAGTTACTCGATGCAGCCCGAGAACACTGAAGCTTTCTTT. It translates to CASSYSMQPENTEAFF.

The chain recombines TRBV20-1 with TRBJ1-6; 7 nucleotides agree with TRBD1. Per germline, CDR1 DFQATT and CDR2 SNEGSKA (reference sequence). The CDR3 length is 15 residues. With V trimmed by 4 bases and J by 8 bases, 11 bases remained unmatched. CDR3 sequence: CSATELGGRYSPLHF. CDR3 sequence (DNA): TGCAGTGCTACAGAATTAGGGGGCCGCTATTCACCCCTCCACTTT.

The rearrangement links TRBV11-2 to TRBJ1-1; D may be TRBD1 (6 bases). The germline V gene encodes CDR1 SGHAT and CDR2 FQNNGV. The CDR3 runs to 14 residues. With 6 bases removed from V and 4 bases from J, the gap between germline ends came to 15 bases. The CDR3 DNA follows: TGTGCCAGCAGACTACAGGGTTCGGCCACTGAAGCTTTCTTT. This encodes CASRLQGSATEAFF.

The CDR3 bases are TGTGCCAGCAGCTTAGTTGGAGTCCTGATGGGTTCACCCCTCCACTTT. Translation: CASSLVGVLMGSPLHF. The chain uses TRBV7-2 and TRBJ1-6; D is ambiguous. The CDR3 sequence is 16 residues long. Per the germline V gene, CDR1 is SGHTA and CDR2 is FQGNSA. With 1 base removed from V and 9 bases from J, the gap between germline ends came to 16 bases.

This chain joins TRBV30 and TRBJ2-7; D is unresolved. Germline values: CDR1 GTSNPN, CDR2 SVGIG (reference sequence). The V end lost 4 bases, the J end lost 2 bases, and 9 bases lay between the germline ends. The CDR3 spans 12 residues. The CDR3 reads CAWNGGAYEQYF. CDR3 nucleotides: TGTGCCTGGAATGGCGGAGCCTACGAGCAGTACTTC.

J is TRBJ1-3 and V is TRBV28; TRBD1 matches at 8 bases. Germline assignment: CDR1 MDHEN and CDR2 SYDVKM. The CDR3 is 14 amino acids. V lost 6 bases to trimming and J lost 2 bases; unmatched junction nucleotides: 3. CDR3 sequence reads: CASRTTGAGNTIYF. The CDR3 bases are TGTGCCAGCAGGACGACAGGGGCTGGAAACACCATATATTTT.

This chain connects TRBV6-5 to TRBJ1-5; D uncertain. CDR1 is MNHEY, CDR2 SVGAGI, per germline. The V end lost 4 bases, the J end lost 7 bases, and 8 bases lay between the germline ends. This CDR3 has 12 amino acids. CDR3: CASSLNGQPQHF. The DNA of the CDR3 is TGTGCCAGCAGTTTAAATGGGCAGCCCCAGCATTTT.

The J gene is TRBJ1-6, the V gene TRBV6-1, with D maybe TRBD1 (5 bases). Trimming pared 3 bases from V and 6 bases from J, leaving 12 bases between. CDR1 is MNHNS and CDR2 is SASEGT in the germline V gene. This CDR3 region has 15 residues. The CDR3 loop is CASSELGGFNSPLHF. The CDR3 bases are TGTGCCAGCAGTGAGCTGGGGGGATTTAATTCACCCCTCCACTTT.

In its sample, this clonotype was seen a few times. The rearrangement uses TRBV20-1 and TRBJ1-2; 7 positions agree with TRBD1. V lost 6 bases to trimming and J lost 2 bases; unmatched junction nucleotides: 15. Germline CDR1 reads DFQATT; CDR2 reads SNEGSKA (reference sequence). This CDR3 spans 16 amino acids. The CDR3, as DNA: TGCAGTGCCACTACCCGACAGGGTTATCAAAACTATGGCTACACCTTC. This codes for CSATTRQGYQNYGYTF.

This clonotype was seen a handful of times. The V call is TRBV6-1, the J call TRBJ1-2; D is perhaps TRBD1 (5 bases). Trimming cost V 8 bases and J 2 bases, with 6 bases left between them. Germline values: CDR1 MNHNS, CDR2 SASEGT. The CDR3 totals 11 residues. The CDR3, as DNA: TGTGCCAGCGGGGGGAACTATGGCTACACCTTC. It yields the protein CASGGNYGYTF.

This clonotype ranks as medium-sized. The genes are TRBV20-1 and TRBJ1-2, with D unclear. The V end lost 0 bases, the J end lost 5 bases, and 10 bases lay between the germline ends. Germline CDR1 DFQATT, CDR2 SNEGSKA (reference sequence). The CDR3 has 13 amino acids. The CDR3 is CSARDLVTYGYTF. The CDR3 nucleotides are TGCAGTGCTAGAGATTTGGTGACTTATGGCTACACCTTC.